This T cell receptor beta chain was observed in a study of cytomegalovirus exposure and HLA in healthy donors. About the research overall: HLA-typed donors were the source of approximately 86 million unique TCRs held in an early data release.

Notes on the study in general: A cluster of highly shared sequence variants was likely a sequencing artifact.

This clone was counted once. The target antigen is unknown. The CDR3 spans 15 residues. CDR1 and CDR2 from the germline V gene are SGHAT and FQDESV (reference sequence). V was pared by 1 base and J by 7 bases, with 14 bases between. Healthy donors of bone marrow made up the group. The PCR used 60 Vbeta and 13 Jbeta primers. Generated by immunoSEQ multiplex PCR, the TCRdb table keeps only in-frame clones and is missing some. Among fewer than 150,000 clones listed, 80% were seen once. The receptor comes from a man aged 30 to 39 in good health and CMV-seronegative. This rearrangement joins TRBV11-1 to TRBJ2-1, with a weak D call TRBD1 (7 bases). Sequencing was carried out using PBMCs. The CDR3 is CASSLGWQGGNEQFF. CDR3 coding DNA: TGTGCCAGCAGCTTAGGATGGCAGGGGGGAAATGAGCAGTTCTTC.